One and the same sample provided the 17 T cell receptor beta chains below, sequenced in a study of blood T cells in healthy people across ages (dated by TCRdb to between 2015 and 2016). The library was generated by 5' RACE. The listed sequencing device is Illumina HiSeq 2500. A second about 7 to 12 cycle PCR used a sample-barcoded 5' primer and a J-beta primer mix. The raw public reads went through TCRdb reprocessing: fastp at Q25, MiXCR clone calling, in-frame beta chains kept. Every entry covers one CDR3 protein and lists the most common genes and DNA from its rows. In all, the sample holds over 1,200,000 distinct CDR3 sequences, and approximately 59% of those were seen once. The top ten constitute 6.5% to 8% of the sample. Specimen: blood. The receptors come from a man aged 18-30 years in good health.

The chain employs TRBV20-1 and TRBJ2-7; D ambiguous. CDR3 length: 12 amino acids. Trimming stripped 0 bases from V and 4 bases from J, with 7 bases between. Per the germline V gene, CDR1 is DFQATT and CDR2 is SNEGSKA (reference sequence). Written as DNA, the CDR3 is TGCAGTGCTAGAGATCTCCGGTACGAGCAGTACTTC. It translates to CSARDLRYEQYF.

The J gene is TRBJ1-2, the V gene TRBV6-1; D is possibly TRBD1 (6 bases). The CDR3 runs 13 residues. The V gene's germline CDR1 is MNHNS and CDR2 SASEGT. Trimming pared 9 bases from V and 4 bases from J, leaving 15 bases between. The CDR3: CASKQGDGYGYTF. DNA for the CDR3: TGTGCCAGTAAACAGGGAGATGGCTATGGCTACACCTTC.

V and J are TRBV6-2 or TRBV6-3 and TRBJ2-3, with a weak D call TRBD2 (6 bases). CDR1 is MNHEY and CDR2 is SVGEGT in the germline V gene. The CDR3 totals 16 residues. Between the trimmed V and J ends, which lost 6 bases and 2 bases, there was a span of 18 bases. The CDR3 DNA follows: TGTGCCAGCAGCCCAGATTTAGCGGAACCCACAGATACGCAGTATTTT. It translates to CASSPDLAEPTDTQYF.

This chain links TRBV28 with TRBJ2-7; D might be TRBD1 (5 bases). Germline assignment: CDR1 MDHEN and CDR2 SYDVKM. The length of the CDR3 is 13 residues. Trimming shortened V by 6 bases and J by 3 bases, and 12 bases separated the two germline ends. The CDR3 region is CASSPGHFYEQYF. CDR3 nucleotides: TGTGCCAGCAGCCCTGGACACTTCTACGAGCAGTACTTC.

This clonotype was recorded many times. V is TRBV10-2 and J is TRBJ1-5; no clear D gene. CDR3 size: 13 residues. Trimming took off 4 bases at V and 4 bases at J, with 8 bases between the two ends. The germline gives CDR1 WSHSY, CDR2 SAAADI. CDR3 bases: TGCGCCAGCAGTGCGATGGAGAATCAGCCCCAGCATTTT. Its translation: CASSAMENQPQHF.

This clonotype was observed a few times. The CDR3 DNA reads as TGTGCCAGCAGTTACGACAGGGACAGCTCCTACGAGCAGTACTTC. Translation: CASSYDRDSSYEQYF. This chain uses TRBV6-5 with TRBJ2-7, with TRBD1 matching 7 bases. Germline V gives CDR1 MNHEY, CDR2 SVGAGI. V lost 2 bases to trimming and J lost 0 bases; unmatched junction nucleotides: 4. The CDR3 spans 15 residues.

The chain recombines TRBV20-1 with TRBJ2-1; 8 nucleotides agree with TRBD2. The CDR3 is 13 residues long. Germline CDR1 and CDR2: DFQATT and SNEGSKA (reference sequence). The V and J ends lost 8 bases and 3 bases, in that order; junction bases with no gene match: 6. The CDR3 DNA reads TGCAGTTTCTTGACTAGCGACTACAATGAGCAGTTCTTC. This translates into CSFLTSDYNEQFF.

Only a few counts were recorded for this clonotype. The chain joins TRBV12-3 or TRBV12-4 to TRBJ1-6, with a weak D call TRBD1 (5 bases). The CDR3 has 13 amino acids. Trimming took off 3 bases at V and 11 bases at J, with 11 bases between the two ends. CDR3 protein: CASSLKGSAPLHF. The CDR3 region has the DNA TGTGCCAGCAGTTTGAAGGGGTCGGCACCCCTCCACTTT.

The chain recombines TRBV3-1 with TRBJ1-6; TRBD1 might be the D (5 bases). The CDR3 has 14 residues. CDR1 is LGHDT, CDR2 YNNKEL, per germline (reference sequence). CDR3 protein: CSSSQEDYNSPLHF. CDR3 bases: TGTTCTTCATCACAGGAGGATTATAATTCACCCCTCCACTTT.

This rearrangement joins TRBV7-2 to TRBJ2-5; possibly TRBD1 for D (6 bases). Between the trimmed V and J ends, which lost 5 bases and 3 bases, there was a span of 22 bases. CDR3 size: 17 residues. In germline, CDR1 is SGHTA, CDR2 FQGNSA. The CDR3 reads CASSLRGSGSPKETQYF. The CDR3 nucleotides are TGTGCCAGCAGCCTAAGGGGGTCAGGATCGCCAAAAGAGACCCAGTACTTC.

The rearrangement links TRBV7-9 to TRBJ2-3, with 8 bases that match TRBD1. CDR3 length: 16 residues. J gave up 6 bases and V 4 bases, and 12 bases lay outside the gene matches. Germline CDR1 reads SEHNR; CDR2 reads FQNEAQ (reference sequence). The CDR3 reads CASSSPRQGTLDTQYF. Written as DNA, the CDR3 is TGTGCCAGCAGCTCCCCTCGACAGGGGACATTGGATACGCAGTATTTT.

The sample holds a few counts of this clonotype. CDR3 sequence reads: CASSETATNEKLFF. CDR3 in DNA: TGTGCCAGCAGTGAGACTGCAACTAATGAAAAACTGTTTTTT. The chain joins TRBV25-1 to TRBJ1-4; D not resolved. Germline CDR1 and CDR2: MGHDK and SYGVNS. Between the trimmed V and J ends, which lost 3 bases and 0 bases, there was a span of 5 bases. The CDR3 covers 14 residues.

DNA for the CDR3: TGTGCCAGCAGTCTCCCAGAGATGACAGGGGGATATGGCTACACCTTC. Translation gives CASSLPEMTGGYGYTF. This sequence joins TRBV25-1 and TRBJ1-2; 9 nucleotides agree with TRBD1. Germline CDR1 and CDR2: MGHDK and SYGVNS. V dropped 5 bases and J dropped 5; count of bases not matched to a gene: 12. The CDR3 is 16 residues long.

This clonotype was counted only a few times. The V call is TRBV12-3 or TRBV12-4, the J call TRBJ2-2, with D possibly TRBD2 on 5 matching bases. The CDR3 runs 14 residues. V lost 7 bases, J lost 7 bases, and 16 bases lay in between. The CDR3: CASTGIAISGELFF. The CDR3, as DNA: TGTGCCAGCACGGGAATAGCGATTAGCGGGGAGCTGTTTTTT.

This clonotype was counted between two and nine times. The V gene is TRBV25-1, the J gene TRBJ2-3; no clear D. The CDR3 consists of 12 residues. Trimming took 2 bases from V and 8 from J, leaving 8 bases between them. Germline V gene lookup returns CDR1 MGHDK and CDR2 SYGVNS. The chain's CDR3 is CASSEMVGTQYF. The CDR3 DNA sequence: TGTGCCAGCAGTGAAATGGTCGGTACGCAGTATTTT.

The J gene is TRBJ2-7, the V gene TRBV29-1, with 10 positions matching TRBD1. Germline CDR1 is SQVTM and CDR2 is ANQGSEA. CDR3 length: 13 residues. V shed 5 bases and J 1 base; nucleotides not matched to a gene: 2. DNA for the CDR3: TGCAGCGTTTGGGACAGGGGATCCTACGAGCAGTACTTC. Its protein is CSVWDRGSYEQYF.

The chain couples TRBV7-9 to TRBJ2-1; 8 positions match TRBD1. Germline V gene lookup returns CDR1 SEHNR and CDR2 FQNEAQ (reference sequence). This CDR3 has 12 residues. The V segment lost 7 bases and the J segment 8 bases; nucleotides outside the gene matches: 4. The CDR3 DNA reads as TGTGCCAGCAAGACAGGGGCCGATGAGCAGTTCTTC. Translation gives CASKTGADEQFF.